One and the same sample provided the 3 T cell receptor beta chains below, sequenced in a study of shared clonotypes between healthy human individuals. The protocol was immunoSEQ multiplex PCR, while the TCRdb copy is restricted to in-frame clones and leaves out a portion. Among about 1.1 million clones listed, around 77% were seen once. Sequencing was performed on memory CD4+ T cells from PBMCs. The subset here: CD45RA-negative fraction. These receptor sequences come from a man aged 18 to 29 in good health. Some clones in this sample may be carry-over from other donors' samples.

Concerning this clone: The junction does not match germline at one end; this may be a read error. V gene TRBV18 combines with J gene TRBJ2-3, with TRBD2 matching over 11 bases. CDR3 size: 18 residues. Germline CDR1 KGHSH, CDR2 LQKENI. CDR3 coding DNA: TGTGCCAGCTCACCTGCCCCTAGCGGGAGGCTGTCCACAGACACGCAGTATTTT. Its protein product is CASSPAPSGRLSTDTQYF.

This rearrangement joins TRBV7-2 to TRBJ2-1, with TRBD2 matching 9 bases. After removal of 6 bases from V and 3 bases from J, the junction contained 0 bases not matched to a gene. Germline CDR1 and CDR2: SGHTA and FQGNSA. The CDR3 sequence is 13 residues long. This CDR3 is CASRLAGYNEQFF. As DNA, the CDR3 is TGTGCCAGCAGACTAGCGGGCTACAATGAGCAGTTCTTC.

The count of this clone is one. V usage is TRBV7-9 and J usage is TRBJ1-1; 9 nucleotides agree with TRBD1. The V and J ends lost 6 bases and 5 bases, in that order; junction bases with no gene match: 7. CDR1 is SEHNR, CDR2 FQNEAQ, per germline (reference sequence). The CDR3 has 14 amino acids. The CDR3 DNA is TGTGCCAGCAGTTCACAGGGGGCGAGGACTGAAGCTTTCTTT. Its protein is CASSSQGARTEAFF.